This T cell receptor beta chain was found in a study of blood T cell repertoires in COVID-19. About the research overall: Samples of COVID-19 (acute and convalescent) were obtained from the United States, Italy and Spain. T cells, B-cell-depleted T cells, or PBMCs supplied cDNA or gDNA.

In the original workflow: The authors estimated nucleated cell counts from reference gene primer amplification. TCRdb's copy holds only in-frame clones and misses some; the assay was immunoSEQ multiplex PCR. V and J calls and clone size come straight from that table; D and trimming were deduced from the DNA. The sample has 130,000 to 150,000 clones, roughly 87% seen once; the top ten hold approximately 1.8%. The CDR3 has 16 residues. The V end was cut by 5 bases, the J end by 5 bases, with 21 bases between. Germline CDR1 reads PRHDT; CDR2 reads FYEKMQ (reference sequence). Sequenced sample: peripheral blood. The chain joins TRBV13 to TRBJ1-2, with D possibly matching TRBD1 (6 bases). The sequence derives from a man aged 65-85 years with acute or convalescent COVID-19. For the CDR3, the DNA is TGTGCCAGCAGCAGGGCCCGGGACATCGCGCTTTATGGCTACACCTTC. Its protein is CASSRARDIALYGYTF.